The rows below give T cell receptor beta chains drawn from one sample of a study of tumor-infiltrating lymphocytes in primary liver carcinoma. Each CDR3 protein is one row after TCRdb ran MiXCR on the multiplex PCR reads. The sample yields about 26,000 distinct CDR3 sequences, roughly 80% seen once. Sequencing was carried out using liver tumor tissue from sampling region 3. These receptor sequences come from a middle-aged man with primary liver carcinoma and hepatitis B virus infection. The CDR3 runs from the conserved cysteine through the conserved F or W. A D gene is named only where the DNA matches it firmly. Only some rows state a clone size, as once, few, many or a class for expanded clones.

TRBV12-3/TRBV12-4	15	-	TRBD2	TRBJ2-5	CATRAGELAGETQYF	TGTGCCACCAGGGCGGGTGAGCTAGCGGGAGAAACCCAGTACTTC
TRBV7-9	18	-	TRBD1	TRBJ2-7	CASSLYGRRNRGTYEQYF	TGTGCCAGCAGCTTATATGGCCGACGGAACAGGGGAACCTACGAGCAGTACTTC
TRBV29-1	14	medium-sized	-	TRBJ2-2	CSVARTANTGELFF	TGCAGCGTTGCCCGGACAGCGAACACCGGGGAGCTGTTTTTT
TRBV5-4	13	-	-	TRBJ1-5	CASRLSLSDTQHF	TGTGCCAGCAGATTGAGTCTGTCAGATACGCAGCATTTT
TRBV11-2	15	-	-	TRBJ2-7	CASSFVAGVQYEQYF	TGTGCCAGCAGCTTTGTGGCAGGAGTCCAGTATGAGCAGTACTTC
TRBV11-3	18	once	TRBD2	TRBJ2-1	CASSIHPPGTSGFSEQFF	TGTGCCAGCAGCATACACCCTCCCGGGACTAGCGGGTTCAGTGAGCAGTTCTTC
TRBV6-1	13	few	-	TRBJ2-1	CASMLNQHSEQFF	TGCGCCAGCATGCTAAATCAACACAGTGAGCAGTTCTTC
TRBV20-1	14	-	-	TRBJ2-1	CSASAAGPYNEQFF	TGCAGTGCTAGTGCGGCGGGGCCCTACAATGAGCAGTTCTTC
TRBV28	12	medium-sized	-	TRBJ1-5	CASRNYGQPQHF	TGTGCCAGTCGAAACTACGGCCAGCCCCAGCATTTT
TRBV5-4	15	-	TRBD2	TRBJ2-3	CASRYLAGGPDMQYF	TGTGCCAGCAGATATCTAGCGGGAGGGCCCGATATGCAGTATTTT
TRBV7-8	13	-	-	TRBJ2-3	CASWVVDEDTQCF	TGTGCCAGCTGGGTGGTGGACGAGGATACGCAATGTTTT
TRBV11-2	16	-	TRBD2	TRBJ2-5	CASSLVPASGQETQYF	TGTGCCAGCAGCTTAGTCCCGGCTAGCGGGCAAGAGACCCAGTACTTC
TRBV6-1	12	-	TRBD1	TRBJ1-2	CASSPTGEGYTF	TGTGCCAGCAGTCCGACAGGGGAGGGCTACACATTC
TRBV4-1	16	-	TRBD1	TRBJ2-2	CVSSDLDRGLTGELFF	TGCGTCAGCAGCGATCTGGACAGGGGGTTAACTGGGGAGCTGTTTTTT
TRBV10-3	17	many	TRBD1	TRBJ2-7	CAISALPPGQGFGEQYF	TGTGCCATCAGTGCCCTTCCCCCGGGACAGGGGTTCGGCGAGCAGTACTTC
TRBV5-4	16	-	TRBD2	TRBJ2-3	CASSGLVGGRLDTQYF	TGTGCCAGCAGCGGTCTAGTGGGAGGGCGCCTAGATACGCAGTATTTT
TRBV5-1	13	-	-	TRBJ1-2	CAGSSTNAIGCTF	TGTGCCGGCAGTTCGACCAACGCTATCGGCTGCACCTTC
TRBV6-5	15	-	TRBD1	TRBJ2-3	CASSGQGRSTDTQYF	TGCGCCAGCAGTGGACAGGGGCGGAGCACAGATACGCAGTATTTT
TRBV4-2	16	-	-	TRBJ2-1	CASSLIRGTCPNEQFF	TGTGCCAGCAGCCTCATACGCGGGACTTGCCCTAATGAGCAGTTCTTC
TRBV4-3	14	medium-sized	-	TRBJ2-7	CASSQVKATGEQYF	TGCGCCAGCAGCCAAGTAAAGGCCACGGGCGAGCAGTACTTC
TRBV19	14	few	TRBD2	TRBJ2-1	CASKLAVAAYEQFF	TGTGCCAGCAAACTAGCGGTCGCCGCCTATGAGCAGTTCTTC
TRBV5-1	14	-	TRBD1	TRBJ2-1	CANCPGQGLGEQLF	TGCGCCAACTGTCCCGGACAGGGTTTGGGTGAGCAGCTCTTC
TRBV4-2	18	-	TRBD2	TRBJ2-3	CAGSQVALLAGATDTQYF	TGTGCCGGCAGTCAAGTGGCGCTCCTAGCGGGAGCGACAGATACGCAGTATTTT
TRBV11-1	13	-	-	TRBJ2-2	CTSSLSRFGELFF	TGTACCAGCAGCTTATCACGTTTCGGGGAGTTGTTTTTT
TRBV5-4	16	-	-	TRBJ2-7	CASGGFGTGATYEQYF	TGTGCCAGCGGCGGTTTCGGGACGGGAGCAACCTACGAGCAGTACTTC
TRBV4-2	16	-	-	TRBJ1-5	CASSQEPGISNQPRQF	TGTGCCAGCAGCCAAGAGCCCGGGATTAGCAATCAGCCCCGGCAGTTT
TRBV6-2/TRBV6-3	12	-	-	TRBJ2-1	CGSQERYNDQFF	TGTGGCAGCCAGGAGCGATACAATGACCAGTTCTTC
TRBV6-1	19	-	-	TRBJ1-5	CASEIGGPPSVHSNQPQHF	TGTGCCAGTGAGATCGGGGGACCACCCAGCGTTCATAGCAATCAGCCCCAGCATTTT
TRBV9	16	many	TRBD2	TRBJ2-5	CASSVGGSGRGETQYF	TGCGCCAGCAGCGTAGGTGGTAGCGGGAGGGGGGAGACCCAGTACTTC
TRBV4-2	15	-	-	TRBJ2-3	CASSQEKGVTDSQYF	TGTGCCAGCAGTCAAGAGAAGGGAGTGACGGATTCGCAGTATTTT
TRBV11-2	17	-	-	TRBJ2-2	CTNSIALGGANTGELFF	TGCACCAACAGCATAGCATTAGGAGGGGCGAACACCGGGGAGCTGTTTTTT
TRBV11-2	16	few	TRBD2	TRBJ2-5	CASSQAPDGGKETEYF	TGTGCCAGCAGCCAAGCACCTGACGGGGGGAAAGAGACCGAGTACTTC
TRBV5-4	16	-	TRBD2	TRBJ2-7	CASSGFRAGATYEQYF	TGTGCCAGCAGCGGTTTCAGGGCGGGAGCAACCTATGAGCAGTACTTC
TRBV4-3	13	-	-	TRBJ2-5	CAYSQGLGETQYF	TGTGCCTACAGCCAAGGGTTGGGAGAGACCCAGTACTTC
TRBV11-2	15	-	TRBD2	TRBJ2-2	CVSITGGRKTGELLF	TGTGTCAGCATCACCGGGGGGAGGAAGACCGGGGAGCTGTTATTT
TRBV11-2	15	once	TRBD2	TRBJ2-1	CASSLLSSGSNEQFF	TGCGCCAGCAGCTTACTGTCTAGCGGGAGCAATGAGCAGTTCTTC
TRBV5-4	15	many	-	TRBJ2-7	CASSSEGRAYNEQYF	TGTGCCAGCAGCTCGGAGGGCAGGGCCTACAACGAGCAGTACTTC
TRBV6-5	14	-	-	TRBJ2-7	CAIPSRTWYNEQYF	TGTGCCATCCCCTCCAGGACATGGTATAACGAGCAGTACTTC
TRBV12-3/TRBV12-4	15	once	TRBD1	TRBJ2-7	CASSLGQGTNYEEYF	TGTGCCAGCAGTTTAGGACAGGGGACCAACTACGAGGAGTACTTT
TRBV4-2	15	-	-	TRBJ1-2	CASSQVMGRGAGYTF	TGCGCCAGCAGCCAAGTTATGGGCAGGGGTGCTGGCTACACCTTC
TRBV4-2	18	-	TRBD2	TRBJ2-7	CASSGKPGLAGGPYKQYF	TGTGCCAGCAGTGGAAAGCCGGGACTAGCGGGAGGGCCATACAAGCAGTACTTC
TRBV7-8	17	once	TRBD1	TRBJ2-1	CACNSLGTGGSYNEQFF	TGTGCCTGCAACTCCCTTGGGACAGGGGGCTCCTACAATGAGCAGTTCTTC
TRBV11-2	13	-	-	TRBJ1-5	CAITQQSNQPQHF	TGCGCCATCACCCAGCAGAGCAATCAGCCCCAGCATTTT
TRBV12-3/TRBV12-4	15	-	TRBD2	TRBJ2-7	CAGSMWTGGSYEQYF	TGTGCCGGCAGTATGTGGACGGGGGGGTCCTACGAGCAGTACTTC
TRBV11-2	16	-	TRBD2	TRBJ2-5	CVSGQTPDGRKETQYF	TGTGTCAGCGGCCAAACTCCTGACGGGAGGAAAGAGACCCAGTACTTC
TRBV10-3	14	once	-	TRBJ1-5	CAISKYEGGQPQHF	TGTGCCATCAGTAAGTATGAGGGCGGTCAACCCCAGCATTTT
TRBV6-2/TRBV6-3	13	-	-	TRBJ2-2	CASSRSHTGELFF	TGTGCCAGCAGTAGGTCGCACACCGGGGAGCTCTTTTTT
TRBV5-6	17	-	TRBD1	TRBJ2-1	CASSLGNRDSSYNELFF	TGTGCCAGCAGCTTGGGAAACAGGGACAGCTCCTACAATGAGCTGTTCTTC
TRBV7-9	12	once	-	TRBJ2-3	CGSSLAPAAQYF	TGTGGCAGCAGTCTAGCTCCTGCTGCGCAGTATTTT
TRBV10-3	17	once	TRBD1	TRBJ2-5	CAISEPKGQEGTETQYF	TGTGCCATCAGTGAGCCAAAGGGACAGGAGGGGACGGAGACCCAGTACTTC
TRBV29-1	14	-	TRBD2	TRBJ2-3	CSAVGLVGDVTQYF	TGCAGCGCTGTGGGACTAGTGGGAGATGTTACGCAGTATTTT